Listed here is a single T cell receptor (beta chain). Its matching antigen is unknown. The data originate from a study of cytomegalovirus exposure and HLA in healthy donors. Broader study findings: Generally TCR sequences proved uncommon, though certain public TCRs appeared in numerous donors. HLA alleles were associated with roughly 15,000 TCR beta sequences in a later analysis at 0.05 false discovery rate. Researchers had no immune exposure information except CMV serostatus available. Sequencing artifact likely explains a cluster of highly shared sequence variants.

With 60 Vbeta and 13 Jbeta primers, the PCR was carried out. The table came from immunoSEQ multiplex PCR; TCRdb's copy has only in-frame clones and leaves some out. The data show over 95,000 clones, under 90% seen once. Sequencing used PBMCs. This TCR was sampled from a woman between 18 and 30 years old in good health and CMV-seronegative.

The CDR3, as DNA: TGTGCCAGCTCCCTGAGACAGGGCCGGACTAATGAAAAACTGTTTTTT. Translated: CASSLRQGRTNEKLFF. The V call is TRBV18, the J call TRBJ1-4; TRBD1 agrees at 7 bases. The CDR3 extends over 16 amino acids. Trimming took 6 bases from V and 2 from J; bases not matched to a gene: 9. Germline values: CDR1 KGHSH, CDR2 LQKENI.